Listed here are 10 T cell receptor beta chains from one sample, sequenced in a study of shared clonotypes between healthy human individuals. TCRdb keeps only in-frame clones here, not all; method: immunoSEQ multiplex PCR. The data show some 2.1 million clones, about 94% seen once. Naive CD8 cells lacked CD45RO, underwent positive selection for CCR7 and left out terminally differentiated effector memory CD45RA+ cells. Sequencing was carried out using naive CD8+ T cells from PBMCs. Every receptor here comes from a man aged 18 to 29 in good health. Some clones in this sample may be carry-over from other donors' samples.

This clone was seen only once. The chain uses TRBV6-5 and TRBJ1-1, with D uncertain. This CDR3 spans 14 amino acids. Per germline, CDR1 MNHEY and CDR2 SVGAGI. Trimming cost V 6 bases and J 3 bases, with 14 bases left between them. Here the CDR3 reads CASRPSRDDTEAFF. The CDR3 DNA reads as TGTGCCAGCAGGCCCTCACGGGATGACACTGAAGCTTTCTTT.

The chain has TRBV5-1 and TRBJ2-4; D is possibly TRBD1 (6 bases). Germline V gives CDR1 SGHRS, CDR2 YFSETQ. Trimming stripped 3 bases from V and 0 bases from J, with 16 bases between. The CDR3 covers 17 residues. In nucleotides, the CDR3 is TGCGCCAGCAGCTCCGATGGGGGCGAACTAGCCAAAAACATTCAGTACTTC. Amino acids: CASSSDGGELAKNIQYF.

The sample holds one count of this clone. The chain carries TRBV7-2 and TRBJ2-2; 8 positions agree with TRBD1. CDR3 length: 15 amino acids. After removal of 6 bases from V and 3 bases from J, the junction contained 6 bases not matched to a gene. Germline CDR1 SGHTA, CDR2 FQGNSA. CDR3 amino acids: CASRQRQGYTGELFF. The DNA for the CDR3 is TGTGCCAGCAGGCAACGACAGGGGTACACCGGGGAGCTGTTTTTT.

This clone appeared once. The chain carries TRBV27 and TRBJ2-1; the D gene is possibly TRBD2 (5 bases). Germline CDR1 reads MNHEY; CDR2 reads SMNVEV (reference sequence). Trimming removed 6 bases at V and 5 bases at J, with 17 bases between. The CDR3 runs to 15 residues. The CDR3 protein is CASSPQRRPDNEQFF. CDR3 coding DNA: TGTGCCAGCAGCCCCCAGCGGAGGCCGGACAATGAGCAGTTCTTC.

This chain uses TRBV27 with TRBJ2-1; 7 positions match TRBD2. CDR1 is MNHEY and CDR2 is SMNVEV in the germline V gene (reference sequence). CDR3 length: 16 amino acids. Germline trimming cut 6 bases from V and 1 base from J; bases unmatched to any gene: 9. The CDR3 coding sequence is TGTGCCAGCAGGGTCGGGCTAGCGGTATCCTACAATGAGCAGTTCTTC. Amino acids: CASRVGLAVSYNEQFF.

The chain recombines TRBV13 with TRBJ2-7; either TRBD1 or TRBD2 may fit D (5 bases each). V gave up 7 bases and J gave up 0 bases, with 13 bases separating them. Germline V gene lookup returns CDR1 PRHDT and CDR2 FYEKMQ (reference sequence). The CDR3 length is 14 residues. The CDR3 DNA reads TGTGCCAGCACCCGGGGCGAACTCTCCTACGAGCAGTACTTC. Its protein product is CASTRGELSYEQYF.

The DNA of the CDR3 is TGTGCCAGCAGCTCGACAGGGGTGGATGAAAAACTGTTTTTT. Translating gives CASSSTGVDEKLFF. This rearrangement joins TRBV13 to TRBJ1-4, with 8 bases fitting TRBD1. The CDR3 runs to 14 residues. The germline CDR1 and CDR2 sequences are PRHDT and FYEKMQ (reference sequence). V lost 4 bases to trimming and J lost 6 bases; unmatched junction nucleotides: 4.

The chain recombines TRBV27 with TRBJ2-2, with a possible D match to TRBD2 (6 bases). CDR1 is MNHEY, CDR2 SMNVEV, per germline (reference sequence). Trimming stripped 4 bases from V and 8 bases from J, with 20 bases between. The length of the CDR3 is 16 residues. DNA of the CDR3: TGTGCCAGCAGTTATGGTAACGGGGGAACACCTGGGGAGCTGTTTTTT. Protein product: CASSYGNGGTPGELFF.

This sequence joins TRBV11-3 and TRBJ2-5; 9 bases are a match to TRBD2. Trimming cost V 7 bases and J 5 bases; bases outside gene matches: 14. Looked up from germline, CDR1 is SGHNT and CDR2 is YENEEA. This CDR3 is 16 amino acids long. CDR3 region: CASTFGREGPAETQYF. CDR3 DNA sequence: TGTGCCAGCACCTTTGGGCGGGAGGGCCCTGCGGAGACCCAGTACTTC.

The V call is TRBV27, the J call TRBJ1-1; the D is unclear. This CDR3 contains 11 residues. Between the trimmed V and J ends, which lost 7 bases and 10 bases, there was a span of 13 bases. Per germline, CDR1 MNHEY and CDR2 SMNVEV (reference sequence). In DNA, the CDR3 is TGTGCCAGCATTGGTGGCGTTCTAGCTTTCTTT. Amino acids: CASIGGVLAFF.